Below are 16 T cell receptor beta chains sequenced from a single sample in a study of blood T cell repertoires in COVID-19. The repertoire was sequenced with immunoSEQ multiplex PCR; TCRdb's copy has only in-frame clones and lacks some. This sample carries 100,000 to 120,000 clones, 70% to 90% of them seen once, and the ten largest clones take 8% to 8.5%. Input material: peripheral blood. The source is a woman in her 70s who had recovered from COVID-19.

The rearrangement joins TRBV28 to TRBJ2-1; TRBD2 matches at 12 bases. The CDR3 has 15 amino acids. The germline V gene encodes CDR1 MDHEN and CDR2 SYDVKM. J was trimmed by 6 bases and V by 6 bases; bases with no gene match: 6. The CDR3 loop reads CASSRLAGVTNEQFF. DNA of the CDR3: TGTGCCAGCAGCCGACTAGCGGGAGTTACCAATGAGCAGTTCTTC. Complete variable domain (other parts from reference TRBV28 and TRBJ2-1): DVKVTQSSRYLVKRTGEKVFLECVQDMDHENMFWYRQDPGLGLRLIYFSYDVKMKEKGDIPEGYSVSREKKERFSLILESASTNQTSMYLCASSRLAGVTNEQFFGPGTRLTVL.

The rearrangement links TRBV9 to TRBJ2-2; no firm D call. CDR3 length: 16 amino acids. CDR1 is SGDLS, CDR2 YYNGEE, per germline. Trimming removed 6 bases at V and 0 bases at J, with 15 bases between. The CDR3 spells CASTPRGQANTGELFF. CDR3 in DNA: TGTGCCAGCACCCCGCGTGGCCAGGCGAACACCGGGGAGCTGTTTTTT.

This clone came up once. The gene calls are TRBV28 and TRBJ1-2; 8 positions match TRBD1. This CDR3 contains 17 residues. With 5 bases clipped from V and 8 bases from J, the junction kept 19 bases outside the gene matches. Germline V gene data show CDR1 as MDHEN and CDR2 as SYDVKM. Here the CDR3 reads CASSLYSPGQGTGGYTF. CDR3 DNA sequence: TGTGCCAGCAGTCTCTATTCCCCCGGACAGGGAACGGGCGGCTACACCTTC.

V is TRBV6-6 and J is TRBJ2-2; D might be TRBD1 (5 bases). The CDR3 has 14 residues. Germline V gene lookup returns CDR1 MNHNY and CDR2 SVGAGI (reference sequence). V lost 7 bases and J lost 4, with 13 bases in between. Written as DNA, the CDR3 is TGTGCCAGCAAGCAGGGCCAGGTCACCGGGGAGCTGTTTTTT. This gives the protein CASKQGQVTGELFF.

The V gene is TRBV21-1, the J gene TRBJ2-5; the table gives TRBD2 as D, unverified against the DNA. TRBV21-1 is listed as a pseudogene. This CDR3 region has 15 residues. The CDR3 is CASSISGTSQETQYF. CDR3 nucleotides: TGTGCCAGCAGCATTAGCGGGACTAGTCAAGAGACCCAGTACTTC.

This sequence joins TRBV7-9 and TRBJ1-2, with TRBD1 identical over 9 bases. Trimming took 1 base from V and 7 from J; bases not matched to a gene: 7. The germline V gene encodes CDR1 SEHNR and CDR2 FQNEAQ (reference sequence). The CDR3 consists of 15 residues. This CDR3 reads CASSLEKGQGSGYTF. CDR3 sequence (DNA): TGTGCCAGCAGCTTAGAGAAGGGACAGGGAAGTGGCTACACCTTC. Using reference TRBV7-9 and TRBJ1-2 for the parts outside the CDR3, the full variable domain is DTGVSQNPRHKITKRGQNVTFRCDPISEHNRLYWYRQTLGQGPEFLTYFQNEAQLEKSRLLSDRFSAERPKGSFSTLEIQRTEQGDSAMYLCASSLEKGQGSGYTFGSGTRLTVV.

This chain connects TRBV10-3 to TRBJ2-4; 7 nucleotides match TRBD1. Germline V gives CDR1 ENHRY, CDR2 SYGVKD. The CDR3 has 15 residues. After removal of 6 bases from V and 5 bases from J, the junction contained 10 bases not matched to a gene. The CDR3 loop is CAIRDPGGLENIQYF. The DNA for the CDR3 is TGTGCCATCAGGGACCCAGGGGGTCTTGAAAACATTCAGTACTTC.

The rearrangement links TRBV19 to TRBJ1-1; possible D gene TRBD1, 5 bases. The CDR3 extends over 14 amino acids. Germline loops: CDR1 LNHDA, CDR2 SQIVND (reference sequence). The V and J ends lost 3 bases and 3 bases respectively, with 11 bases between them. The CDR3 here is CASSMGGRDTEAFF. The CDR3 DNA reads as TGTGCCAGTAGTATGGGGGGGAGAGACACTGAAGCTTTCTTT.

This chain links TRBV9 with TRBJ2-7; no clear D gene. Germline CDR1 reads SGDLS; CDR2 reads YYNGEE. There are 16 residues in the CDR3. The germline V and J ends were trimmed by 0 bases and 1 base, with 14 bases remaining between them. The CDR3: CASSVASVPGSYEQYF. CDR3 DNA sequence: TGTGCCAGCAGCGTAGCTTCGGTGCCAGGATCCTACGAGCAGTACTTC.

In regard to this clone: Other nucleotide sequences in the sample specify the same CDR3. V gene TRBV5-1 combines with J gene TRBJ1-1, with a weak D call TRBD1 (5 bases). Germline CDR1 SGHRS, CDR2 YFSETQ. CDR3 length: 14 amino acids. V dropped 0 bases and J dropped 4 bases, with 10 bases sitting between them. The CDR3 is CASSLEAGGTEAFF. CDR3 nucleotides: TGCGCCAGCAGCTTGGAGGCGGGGGGCACTGAAGCTTTCTTT.

This chain's CDR3 is CASRYQMNTEAFF. The CDR3 DNA sequence: TGTGCCAGCAGATATCAGATGAACACTGAAGCTTTCTTT. V gene TRBV2 combines with J gene TRBJ1-1; D is ambiguous. This CDR3 is built from 13 residues. Trimming removed 6 bases from V and 0 bases from J, with 8 bases in between. CDR1 is SNHLY and CDR2 is FYNNEI in the germline V gene. The whole variable domain, remainder taken from reference TRBV2 and TRBJ1-1, is EPEVTQTPSHQVTQMGQEVILRCVPISNHLYFYWYRQILGQKVEFLVSFYNNEISEKSEIFDDQFSVERPDGSNFTLKIRSTKLEDSAMYFCASRYQMNTEAFFGQGTRLTVV.

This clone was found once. CDR3 sequence reads: CSVSTGGYGYTF. The DNA for the CDR3 is TGCAGCGTTTCGACAGGGGGCTATGGCTACACCTTC. The chain joins TRBV29-1 to TRBJ1-2; TRBD1 aligns across 9 bases. This CDR3 contains 12 residues. After removal of 5 bases from V and 4 bases from J, the junction contained 2 bases not matched to a gene. In germline, CDR1 is SQVTM, CDR2 ANQGSEA. Together with reference TRBV29-1 and TRBJ1-2, the CDR3 gives the full variable domain: SAVISQKPSRDICQRGTSLTIQCQVDSQVTMMFWYRQQPGQSLTLIATANQGSEATYESGFVIDKFPISRPNLTFSTLTVSNMSPEDSSIYLCSVSTGGYGYTFGSGTRLTVV.

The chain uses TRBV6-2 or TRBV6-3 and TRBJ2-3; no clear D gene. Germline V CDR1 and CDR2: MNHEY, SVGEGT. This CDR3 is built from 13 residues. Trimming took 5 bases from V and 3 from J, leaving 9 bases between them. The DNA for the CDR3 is TGTGCCAGCAGTCGTCCCTTGACAGATACGCAGTATTTT. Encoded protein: CASSRPLTDTQYF.

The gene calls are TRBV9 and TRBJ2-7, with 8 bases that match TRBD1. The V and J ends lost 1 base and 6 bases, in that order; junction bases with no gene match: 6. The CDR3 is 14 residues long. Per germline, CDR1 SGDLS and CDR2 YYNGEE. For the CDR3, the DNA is TGTGCCAGCAGCGTATTGGGACAGGAGGGCGAGCAGTACTTC. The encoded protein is CASSVLGQEGEQYF.

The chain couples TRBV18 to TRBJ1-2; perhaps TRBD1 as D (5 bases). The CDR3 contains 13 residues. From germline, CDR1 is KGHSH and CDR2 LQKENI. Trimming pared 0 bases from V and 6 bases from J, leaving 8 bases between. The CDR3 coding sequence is TGTGCCAGCTCACCACCGGGCAGGGATGGCTACACCTTC. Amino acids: CASSPPGRDGYTF.

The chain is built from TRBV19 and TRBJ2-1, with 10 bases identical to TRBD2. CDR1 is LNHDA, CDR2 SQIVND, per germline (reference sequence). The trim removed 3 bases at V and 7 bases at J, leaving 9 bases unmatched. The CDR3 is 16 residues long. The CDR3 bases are TGTGCCAGTAGTATCCGCAATAGCGGGAGGAAGAATGAGCAGTTCTTC. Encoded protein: CASSIRNSGRKNEQFF.